These T cell receptor beta chains were read from a single sample in a study of post-analysis software for immune sequencing data. TCRdb independently ran MiXCR on the PCR reads; one entry per CDR3 protein. The table shows around 200,000 distinct CDR3 sequences, with over 25% occurring only once. The specimen sequenced was blood. These receptors were collected from a girl aged 2 to 17 with multiple sclerosis. Each CDR3 is given with its conserved first and last residue.

J gene	CDR3 length	V gene	CDR3 protein
TRBJ1-5	15	TRBV28	CASSLPGASNQPQHF
TRBJ2-1	16	TRBV20-1	CSARDPRLAASNEQFF
TRBJ2-1	15	TRBV12-3/TRBV12-4	CASRPGTGVYNEQFF
TRBJ1-2	14	TRBV9	CASSGAGGFNGYTF
TRBJ1-5	16	TRBV20-1	CSAREGGGYSNQPQHF
TRBJ2-5	15	TRBV7-9	CASSARLRLADEQYF
TRBJ1-1	17	TRBV5-5	CASSWRPDRAGNTEAFF
TRBJ2-5	11	TRBV20-1	CSAGQGETQYF
TRBJ2-7	15	TRBV28	CASSFEAGSTYEQYF
TRBJ2-1	14	TRBV29-1	CSVRQVEQGNEQFF
TRBJ2-2	14	TRBV29-1	CSVESGANTGELFF
TRBJ2-1	16	TRBV6-6	CASSKASGGAANEQFF
TRBJ2-4	15	TRBV6-1	CASRTSPGPKNIQYF
TRBJ1-4	13	TRBV12-3/TRBV12-4	CASSLRGGGKLFF
TRBJ1-1	13	TRBV20-1	CSALGQVNTEAFF
TRBJ1-6	12	TRBV9	CASSVGVSPLHF
TRBJ1-2	15	TRBV14	CASSQWTGSFDGYTF
TRBJ2-5	14	TRBV20-1	CSARTSGGAETQYF
TRBJ1-5	13	TRBV3-1	CASSQQGNQPQHF
TRBJ1-2	14	TRBV6-2/TRBV6-3	CASRPVGQEGGYTF
TRBJ2-1	16	TRBV5-6	CASSRSSGLVTNEQFF
TRBJ2-2	15	TRBV19	CASHHPGLVPRELFF
TRBJ2-3	21	TRBV12-3/TRBV12-4	CASSSPGAWRPGTRHTDTQYF
TRBJ1-2	12	TRBV29-1	CSVGTENYGYTF